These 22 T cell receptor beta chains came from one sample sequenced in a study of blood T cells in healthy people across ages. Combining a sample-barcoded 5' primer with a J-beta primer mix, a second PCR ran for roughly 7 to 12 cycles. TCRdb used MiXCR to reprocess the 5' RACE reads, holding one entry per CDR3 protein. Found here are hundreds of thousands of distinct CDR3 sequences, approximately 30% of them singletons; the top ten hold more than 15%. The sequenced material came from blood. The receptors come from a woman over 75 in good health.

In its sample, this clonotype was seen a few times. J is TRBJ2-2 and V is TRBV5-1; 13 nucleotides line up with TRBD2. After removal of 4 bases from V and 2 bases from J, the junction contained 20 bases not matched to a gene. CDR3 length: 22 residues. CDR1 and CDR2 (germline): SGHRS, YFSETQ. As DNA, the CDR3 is TGCGCCAGCAGCGCCCGGGACAGGCGGACTAGCGGGGGAGTTCGAAACACCGGGGAGCTGTTTTTT. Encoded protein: CASSARDRRTSGGVRNTGELFF.

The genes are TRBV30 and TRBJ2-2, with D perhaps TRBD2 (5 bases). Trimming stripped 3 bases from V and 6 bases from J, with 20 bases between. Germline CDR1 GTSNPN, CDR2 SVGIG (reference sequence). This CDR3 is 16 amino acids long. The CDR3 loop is CAWRVWETRGSGELFF. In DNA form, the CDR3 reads TGTGCCTGGAGAGTGTGGGAGACACGTGGATCCGGGGAGCTGTTTTTT.

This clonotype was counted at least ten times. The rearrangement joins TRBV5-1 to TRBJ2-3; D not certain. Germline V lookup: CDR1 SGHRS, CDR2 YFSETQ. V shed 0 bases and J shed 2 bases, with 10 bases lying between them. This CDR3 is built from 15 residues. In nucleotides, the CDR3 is TGCGCCAGCAGCTTGGATGTTCTCGCCACAGATACGCAGTATTTT. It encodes CASSLDVLATDTQYF.

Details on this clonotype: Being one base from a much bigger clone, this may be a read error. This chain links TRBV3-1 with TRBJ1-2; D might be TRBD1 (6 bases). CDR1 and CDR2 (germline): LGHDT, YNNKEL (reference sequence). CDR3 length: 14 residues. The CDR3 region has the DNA TGTGCCGGCAGCCAGGATTGGGGGCATAATGGCTACACCTTC. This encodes CAGSQDWGHNGYTF. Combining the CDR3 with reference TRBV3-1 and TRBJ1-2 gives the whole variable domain DTAVSQTPKYLVTQMGNDKSIKCEQNLGHDTMYWYKQDSKKFLKIMFSYNNKELIINETVPNRFSPKSPDKAHLNLHINSLELGDSAVYFCAGSQDWGHNGYTFGSGTRLTVV.

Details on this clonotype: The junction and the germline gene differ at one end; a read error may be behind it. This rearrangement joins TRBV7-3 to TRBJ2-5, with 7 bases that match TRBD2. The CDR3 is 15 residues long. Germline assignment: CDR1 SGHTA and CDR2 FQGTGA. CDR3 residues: CVSNQIGGYQETQYF. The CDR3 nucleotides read TGTGTCAGCAACCAAATCGGGGGGTACCAAGAGACCCAGTACTTC.

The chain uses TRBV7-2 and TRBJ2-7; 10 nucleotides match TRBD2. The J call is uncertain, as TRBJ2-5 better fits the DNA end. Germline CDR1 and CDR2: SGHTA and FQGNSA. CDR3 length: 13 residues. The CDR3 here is CATEREGGETQYF. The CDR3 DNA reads TGTGCCACAGAGCGGGAGGGCGGCGAGACCCAGTACTTC.

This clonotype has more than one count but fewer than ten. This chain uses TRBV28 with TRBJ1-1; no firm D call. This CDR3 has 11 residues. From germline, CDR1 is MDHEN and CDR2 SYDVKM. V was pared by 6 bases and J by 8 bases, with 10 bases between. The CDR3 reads CASRGKPEAFF. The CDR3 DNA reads TGTGCCAGCAGGGGCAAACCAGAAGCTTTCTTT.

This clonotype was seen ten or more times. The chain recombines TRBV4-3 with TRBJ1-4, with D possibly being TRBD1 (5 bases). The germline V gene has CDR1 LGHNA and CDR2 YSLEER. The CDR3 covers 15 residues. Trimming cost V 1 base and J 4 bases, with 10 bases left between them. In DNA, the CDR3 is TGCGCCAGCAGCCAAGGGGGCGGTAATAATGAAAAACTGTTTTTT. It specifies CASSQGGGNNEKLFF.

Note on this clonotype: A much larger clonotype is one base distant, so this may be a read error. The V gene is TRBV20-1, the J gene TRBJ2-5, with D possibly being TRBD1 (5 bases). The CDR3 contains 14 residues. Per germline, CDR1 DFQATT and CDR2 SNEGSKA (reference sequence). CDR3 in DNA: TGCAGTGCAGACGGGCTGACAGACCAAGAGACCCAGGACTTC. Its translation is CSADGLTDQETQDF.

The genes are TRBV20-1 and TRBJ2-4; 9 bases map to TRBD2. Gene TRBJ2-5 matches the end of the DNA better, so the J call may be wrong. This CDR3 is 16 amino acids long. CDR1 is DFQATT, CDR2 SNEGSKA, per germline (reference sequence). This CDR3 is CSARPQRGALRETQYF. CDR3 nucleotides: TGCAGTGCTAGGCCCCAGCGGGGGGCCCTTAGGGAGACCCAGTACTTC.

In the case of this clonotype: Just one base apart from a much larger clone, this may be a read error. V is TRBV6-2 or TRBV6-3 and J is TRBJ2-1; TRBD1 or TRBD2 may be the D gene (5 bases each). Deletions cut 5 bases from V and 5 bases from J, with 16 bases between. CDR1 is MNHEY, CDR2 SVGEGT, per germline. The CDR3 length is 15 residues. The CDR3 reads CASSGYRDGDNEQFF. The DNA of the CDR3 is TGTGCCAGCAGTGGCTACCGGGACGGGGACAATGAGCAGTTCTTC.

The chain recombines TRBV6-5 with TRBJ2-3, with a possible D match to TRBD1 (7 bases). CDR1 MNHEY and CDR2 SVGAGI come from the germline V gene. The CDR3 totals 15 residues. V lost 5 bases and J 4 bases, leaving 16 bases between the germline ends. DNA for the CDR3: TGTGCCAGCAGTCCCGGAGGGGGCGACCCAGATACGCAGTATTTT. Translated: CASSPGGGDPDTQYF.

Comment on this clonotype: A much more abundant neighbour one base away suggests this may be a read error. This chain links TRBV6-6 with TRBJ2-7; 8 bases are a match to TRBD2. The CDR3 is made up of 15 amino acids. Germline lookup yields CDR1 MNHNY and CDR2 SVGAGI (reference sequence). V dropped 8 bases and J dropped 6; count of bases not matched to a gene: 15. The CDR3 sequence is CASYRSGEISGEQYF. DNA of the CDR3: TGTGCCAGCTATCGTAGCGGGGAGATCTCTGGCGAGCAGTACTTC.

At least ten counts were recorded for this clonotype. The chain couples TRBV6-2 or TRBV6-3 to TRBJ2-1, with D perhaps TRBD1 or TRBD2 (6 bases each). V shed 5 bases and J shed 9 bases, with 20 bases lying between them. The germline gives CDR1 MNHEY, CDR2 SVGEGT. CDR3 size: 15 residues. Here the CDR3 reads CASSPHRGPLAEQFF. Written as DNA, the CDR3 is TGTGCCAGCAGTCCCCACCGGGGGCCACTAGCTGAGCAGTTCTTC.

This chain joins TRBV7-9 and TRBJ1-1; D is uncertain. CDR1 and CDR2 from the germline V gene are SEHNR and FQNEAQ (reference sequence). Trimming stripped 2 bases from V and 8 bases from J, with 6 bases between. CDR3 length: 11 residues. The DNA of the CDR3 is TGTGCCAGCAGCTTACAGGACGAAGCTTTCTTT. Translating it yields CASSLQDEAFF. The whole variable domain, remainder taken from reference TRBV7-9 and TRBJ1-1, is DTGVSQNPRHKITKRGQNVTFRCDPISEHNRLYWYRQTLGQGPEFLTYFQNEAQLEKSRLLSDRFSAERPKGSFSTLEIQRTEQGDSAMYLCASSLQDEAFFGQGTRLTVV.

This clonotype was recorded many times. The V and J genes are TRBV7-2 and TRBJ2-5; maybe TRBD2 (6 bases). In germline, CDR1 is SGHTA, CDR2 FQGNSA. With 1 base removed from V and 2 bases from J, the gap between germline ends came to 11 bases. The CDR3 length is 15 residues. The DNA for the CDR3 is TGTGCCAGCAGCTTAGATGGTCGGGGGCAAGAGACCCAGTACTTC. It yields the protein CASSLDGRGQETQYF.

Here the CDR3 reads CASSLAGGDEQFF. The CDR3 DNA follows: TGTGCCAGCTCCCTAGCGGGGGGAGATGAGCAGTTCTTC. V and J are TRBV7-2 and TRBJ2-1; TRBD2 aligns across 11 bases. Germline CDR1 and CDR2: SGHTA and FQGNSA. V gave up 8 bases and J gave up 8 bases; unmatched junction bases: 5. CDR3 size: 13 residues.

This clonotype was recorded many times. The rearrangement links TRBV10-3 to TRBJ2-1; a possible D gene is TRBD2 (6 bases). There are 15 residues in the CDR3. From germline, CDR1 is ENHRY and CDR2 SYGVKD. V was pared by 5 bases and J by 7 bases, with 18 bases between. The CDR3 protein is CAISRREAMENEQFF. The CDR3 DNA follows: TGTGCCATCAGTCGAAGGGAGGCGATGGAGAATGAGCAGTTCTTC.

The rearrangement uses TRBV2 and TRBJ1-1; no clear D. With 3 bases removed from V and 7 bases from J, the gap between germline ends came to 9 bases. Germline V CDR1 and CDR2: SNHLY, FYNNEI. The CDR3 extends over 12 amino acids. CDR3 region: CASSDPQLEAFF. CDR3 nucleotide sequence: TGTGCCAGCAGTGATCCCCAGCTTGAAGCTTTCTTT.

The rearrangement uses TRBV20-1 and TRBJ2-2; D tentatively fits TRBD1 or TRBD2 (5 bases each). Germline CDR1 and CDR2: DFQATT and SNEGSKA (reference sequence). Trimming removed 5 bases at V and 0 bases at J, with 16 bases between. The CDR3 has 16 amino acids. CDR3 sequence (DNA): TGCAGTGCTCTAGATTTGGGACGGTCGAACACCGGGGAGCTGTTTTTT. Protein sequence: CSALDLGRSNTGELFF.

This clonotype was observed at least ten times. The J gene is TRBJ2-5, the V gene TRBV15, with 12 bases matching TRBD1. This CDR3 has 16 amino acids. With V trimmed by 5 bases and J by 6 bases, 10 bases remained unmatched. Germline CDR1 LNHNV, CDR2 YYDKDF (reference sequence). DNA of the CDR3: TGTGCCACCAGCGTCCCCGGGACAGGGGGCAGGCAGACCCAGTACTTC. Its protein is CATSVPGTGGRQTQYF.

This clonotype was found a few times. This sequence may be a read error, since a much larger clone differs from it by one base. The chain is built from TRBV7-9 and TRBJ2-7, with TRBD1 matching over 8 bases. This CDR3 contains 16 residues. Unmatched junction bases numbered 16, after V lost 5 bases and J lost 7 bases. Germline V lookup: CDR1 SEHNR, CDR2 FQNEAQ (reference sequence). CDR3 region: CASSPDRTGPYNEQYF. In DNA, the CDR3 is TGTGCCAGCAGCCCCGACAGGACAGGGCCCTACAATGAGCAGTACTTC. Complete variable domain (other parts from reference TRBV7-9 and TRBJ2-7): DTGVSQNPRHKITKRGQNVTFRCDPISEHNRLYWYRQTLGQGPEFLTYFQNEAQLEKSRLLSDRFSAERPKGSFSTLEIQRTEQGDSAMYLCASSPDRTGPYNEQYFGPGTRLTVT.